This TCR beta chain was retrieved from a study of blood T cell repertoires in COVID-19 (dated by TCRdb to about 2020). In terms of the full investigation: Samples covering the acute and convalescent phases of COVID-19 were provided by collaborators in the United States, Italy and Spain. The prospective study material was composed of cDNA or gDNA derived from T cells, B-cell-depleted T cells, or PBMCs. The dataset comprised deeply sampled blood TCRbeta repertoires from subjects exposed to, actively infected with, or recovered from COVID-19. The repertoires were released in a freely available public database intended as a resource for research on the immune response to SARS-CoV-2. Samples were obtained from the ongoing ImmuneRACE study (first 160 participants) and from some 1,300 subjects provided by 6 global collaborators. The sample metadata nearly always contained a de-identified subject ID, COVID-19 status, age in years and sex. HLA class I and class II types, where available, came from metadata supplied by the sample provider rather than from assay-based typing.

Study-wide conclusions, independent of this receptor: The quantity of clinical and demographic metadata differed by source and by participant and was supplied without curation.

At one collaborating source in Seattle, patients were enrolled during active infection and were followed longitudinally through the course of disease. Whole blood was collected in K2EDTA tubes by collaborating institutions according to the institutions' own protocols. For TCRbeta analysis, collaborators shipped samples as frozen whole blood, isolated PBMCs, or DNA extracted from either of those sample types. The immunoSEQ Assay, a bias-controlled multiplex PCR, was used to amplify TCRbeta CDR3 regions from genomic DNA. Per the source publication's procedure: Nucleated cell counts per sample were estimated from amplification of reference gene primers within the assay. Sequence reads were collapsed and filtered to measure the absolute abundance of every unique TCRbeta CDR3 rearrangement. Productive Simpson clonality was computed per sample as the square root of Simpson's diversity index over productive rearrangements. Held by TCRdb, this immuneACCESS table contains in-frame sequences only and omits some clones. Under half of the omission traces to an unresolved V gene where checked; the cause of the rest is unknown. V and J calls and clone size are given by that table; D and trimming were obtained from the DNA. The sample table contains approximately 250,000 clones; only one count was recorded for roughly 86% of them. Approximately 5.1% of the sample lies in the top ten.

About this clone: Its specific antigen is unknown. No much larger clone is present one base from it, and per-base qualities are unavailable.

Its CDR3 holds 13 amino acids, cysteine through phenylalanine. The retained sequence is limited to the CDR3, 39 bases, with the frame set at the first base. V lost 6 bases and J lost 2 bases; the stretch between them is 10 bases long. The clonotype comes from a woman aged 60-75 years with COVID-19, enrolled during active disease. The rearrangement joined TRBV12-3 or TRBV12-4 to TRBJ2-5; no D gene can be assigned with confidence. Sequenced sample: peripheral blood. The CDR3 reads as follows: CASRPGRQETQYF. The DNA is as follows: TGTGCCAGCAGACCCGGCAGGCAAGAGACCCAGTACTTC.